The present TCR beta chain was sequenced within a study of Ad26.COV2.S vaccination and SARS-CoV-2 variants. Study conclusions and caveats: Total T cell responses may have been underestimated by the TCR breadth and depth analyses. Post-vaccination breadth of spike-specific CD8+ and CD4+ T cell responses was reportedly substantial. Vaccinees showed greater spike-specific TCR breadth than placebo recipients. Vaccine and placebo groups showed comparable non-spike TCR breadth.

Here immunoSEQ multiplex PCR was the method, and the copy in TCRdb shows in-frame clones only, minus some. The sample shows around 100,000 clones, under 90% of them seen only once. In the case of this clone: Its antigen is unidentified.

Trimming took off 3 bases at V and 0 bases at J, with 12 bases between the two ends. This CDR3 is built from 15 residues. CDR1 is LGHNA and CDR2 is YNFKEQ in the germline V gene. The TCR comes from a human donor who had recovered from COVID-19. The genes are TRBV4-2 and TRBJ2-7; possibly TRBD2 for D (5 bases). The starting material was peripheral blood, obtained after recovery from COVID-19. The CDR3 region has the DNA TGTGCCAGCAGCCAGGCCGCAGCGGCCTCCTACGAGCAGTACTTC. Translated: CASSQAAAASYEQYF.